These 20 T cell receptor beta chains came from one sample sequenced in a study of T cells expressing NK-cell markers (TCRdb year 2020). Library creation used 5' RACE. Sequencing was carried out with an Illumina HiSeq 2000. After the reads were reprocessed by TCRdb, one entry was made per CDR3 protein sequence, with no DNA. The table for this sample lists approximately 460,000 distinct CDR3 sequences. The ten largest clones capture about 7.1% of the sample. The specimen sequenced was blood T cells: a sorted CD56 or NKG2C T cell subset, CD4+ or CD8+ T cells, or bulk PBMC T cells (not recorded which). Every receptor here comes from a woman between 18 and 75 years old in good health.

The chain's CDR3 is CASSTQRWGLYEQYF. The chain combines TRBV28 with TRBJ2-7; TCRdb picks TRBD1, but there is no DNA to check that call. CDR3 size: 15 residues. The germline V gene has CDR1 MDHEN and CDR2 SYDVKM.

The rearrangement links TRBV6-1 to TRBJ1-5; TCRdb's D call of TRBD1 is untestable without DNA. From germline, CDR1 is MNHNS and CDR2 SASEGT. This CDR3 comprises 14 residues. This CDR3 is CASSGDRGRQPQHF.

This chain connects TRBV25-1 to TRBJ2-7; the TRBD1 assignment by TCRdb is unverifiable without DNA. Germline V gene lookup returns CDR1 MGHDK and CDR2 SYGVNS. The CDR3 length is 15 residues. The CDR3: CASSEGRTGAAEQYF.

This chain uses TRBV7-2 with TRBJ1-5; TCRdb calls TRBD1, which cannot be checked without DNA. The CDR3 runs 13 residues. Germline V CDR1 and CDR2: SGHTA, FQGNSA. This CDR3 is CASSSLGNQRQHF. The entire variable domain, with the rest obtained from reference TRBV7-2 and TRBJ1-5, is as follows: GAGVSQSPSNKVTEKGKDVELRCDPISGHTALYWYRQSLGQGLEFLIYFQGNSAPDKSGLPSDRFSAERTGGSVSTLTIQRTQQEDSAVYLCASSSLGNQRQHFGDGTRLSIL.

The chain couples TRBV6-6 to TRBJ1-4; TCRdb selects TRBD1, and the lack of DNA leaves this call unchecked. The germline CDR1 and CDR2 sequences are MNHNY and SVGAGI (reference sequence). The CDR3 totals 13 residues. CDR3: CASGDSINEKLFF.

The J gene is TRBJ2-2, the V gene TRBV4-3. The CDR3 covers 14 residues. Germline values: CDR1 LGHNA, CDR2 YSLEER. CDR3 sequence: CASSQGYYTGELFF.

The V and J genes are TRBV9 and TRBJ1-3. CDR3 size: 17 residues. Germline CDR1 and CDR2: SGDLS and YYNGEE. The CDR3 protein is CASSVGRNHRSGNTIYF.

This chain connects TRBV20-1 to TRBJ2-3. Germline V lookup: CDR1 DFQATT, CDR2 SNEGSKA (reference sequence). The CDR3 runs to 15 residues. Here the CDR3 reads CSARPHGFSTDTQYF.

The V call is TRBV5-5, the J call TRBJ2-7; TCRdb gives TRBD2 as the D gene, but with no DNA this cannot be confirmed. Germline loops: CDR1 SGHKS, CDR2 YYEKEE (reference sequence). CDR3 length equals 17 residues. CDR3 region: CASSGEGVRRGLDEQYF.

CDR3 in amino acids: CASSLAGTYNSPLHF. The rearrangement links TRBV7-9 to TRBJ1-6; as DNA is missing, the TRBD1 call by TCRdb cannot be tested. The CDR3 length is 15 residues. Looked up from germline, CDR1 is SEHNR and CDR2 is FQNEAQ (reference sequence). The variable domain in full, completed from reference TRBV7-9 and TRBJ1-6, reads DTGVSQNPRHKITKRGQNVTFRCDPISEHNRLYWYRQTLGQGPEFLTYFQNEAQLEKSRLLSDRFSAERPKGSFSTLEIQRTEQGDSAMYLCASSLAGTYNSPLHFGNGTRLTVT.

The V call is TRBV28, the J call TRBJ2-2; the D gene TCRdb calls, TRBD1, cannot be checked with no DNA. The CDR3 is 13 residues long. Germline-derived CDR1 and CDR2 are MDHEN and SYDVKM. CDR3 protein: CASSTTGPGELFF.

The rearrangement uses TRBV5-1 and TRBJ1-1; TCRdb gives TRBD1 as the D gene, but with no DNA this cannot be confirmed. The length of the CDR3 is 16 residues. CDR1 and CDR2 from the germline V gene are SGHRS and YFSETQ. This CDR3 is CASSQKVQGVNTEAFF.

The chain joins TRBV6-1 to TRBJ1-2; the TCRdb D gene call, TRBD1, has no DNA to confirm it. Germline CDR1 is MNHNS and CDR2 is SASEGT. CDR3 size: 14 residues. CDR3 sequence reads: CASSKLSRESGYTF.

V usage is TRBV12-3 or TRBV12-4 and J usage is TRBJ2-5. The CDR3 is 15 amino acids. The CDR3: CASSLVSGGAETQYF.

The chain combines TRBV20-1 with TRBJ2-7; TCRdb returns TRBD1, unconfirmable since there is no DNA. CDR1 DFQATT and CDR2 SNEGSKA come from the germline V gene (reference sequence). CDR3 size: 13 residues. The CDR3 spells CSSGADRSYEQYF.

This rearrangement joins TRBV5-1 to TRBJ2-1; TCRdb's D call of TRBD2 is untestable without DNA. Germline V lookup: CDR1 SGHRS, CDR2 YFSETQ. The CDR3 length is 11 residues. CDR3 region: CASSPGSEQFF.

This chain joins TRBV5-1 and TRBJ2-6; TCRdb proposes TRBD1, but this gene call is untestable without DNA. The germline V gene has CDR1 SGHRS and CDR2 YFSETQ. This CDR3 spans 15 amino acids. The CDR3 sequence: CASSVTGTGANVLTF.

The chain has TRBV10-2 and TRBJ2-5. Germline CDR1 and CDR2: WSHSY and SAAADI. CDR3 length: 11 amino acids. CDR3 loop: CASSIVETQYF.

J is TRBJ1-4 and V is TRBV5-1; TCRdb selects TRBD1, and the lack of DNA leaves this call unchecked. From germline, CDR1 is SGHRS and CDR2 YFSETQ. The CDR3 runs to 14 residues. This chain's CDR3 is CASSSQGGDEKLFF.

The gene calls are TRBV20-1 and TRBJ1-5. The germline V gene has CDR1 DFQATT and CDR2 SNEGSKA (reference sequence). This CDR3 spans 16 amino acids. Here the CDR3 reads CSARAAGRTSNQPQHF.